Detailed here is one T cell receptor beta chain. TCRdb reprocessed the RT-PCR reads via MiXCR and lists one record per CDR3 protein. Among about 700,000 distinct CDR3 sequences listed, 12% to 15% were seen once. This CDR3 is 16 amino acids long. CDR1 is SGHRS and CDR2 is YFSETQ in the germline V gene. The ends were cut back, 4 bases at V and 0 bases at J, with 16 bases in the middle. This clonotype was sampled from a female donor in good health, serving as a healthy control. The rearrangement joins TRBV5-1 to TRBJ1-1; D not certain. The sample consisted of memory CD4+ T cells from blood. The CDR3 bases are TGCGCCAGCAGCCCACTGTCGGGGAGCTTGAACACTGAAGCTTTCTTT. Protein product: CASSPLSGSLNTEAFF.